The next 10 T cell receptor beta chains were all read from a single sample in a study of cytomegalovirus exposure and HLA in healthy donors. The study ran its PCR with 60 Vbeta and 13 Jbeta primers. Assay: immunoSEQ multiplex PCR; the TCRdb copy retains only in-frame clones and omits some. The sample contains around 100,000 clones, roughly 71% of which appear only once. Sequences were obtained from PBMCs. The receptors originated from a middle-aged man in good health and CMV-seropositive.

This chain connects TRBV5-6 to TRBJ2-3; 7 bases line up with TRBD1. The V and J ends lost 0 bases and 3 bases, in that order; junction bases with no gene match: 4. The CDR3 consists of 15 residues. CDR1 SGHDT and CDR2 YYEEEE come from the germline V gene. In DNA, the CDR3 is TGTGCCAGCAGCTTGGAGGCAGGGGGTACAGATACGCAGTATTTT. It specifies CASSLEAGGTDTQYF.

The chain combines TRBV18 with TRBJ2-7; 10 nucleotides line up with TRBD1. Germline V gene lookup returns CDR1 KGHSH and CDR2 LQKENI. The CDR3 consists of 18 residues. The trim removed 2 bases at V and 1 base at J, leaving 11 bases unmatched. The CDR3 nucleotides read TGTGCCAGCTCACCAAAGGAATGGGGACAGGGGTCTTCCTACGAGCAGTACGTC. Its translation is CASSPKEWGQGSSYEQYV.

The chain employs TRBV19 and TRBJ1-5; D remains unclear. Looked up from germline, CDR1 is LNHDA and CDR2 is SQIVND (reference sequence). The V end lost 3 bases, the J end lost 0 bases, and 6 bases lay between the germline ends. The CDR3 is 14 residues long. The CDR3 is CASSITSSNQPQHF. CDR3 bases: TGTGCCAGTAGTATTACGAGTAGCAATCAGCCCCAGCATTTT.

V usage is TRBV9 and J usage is TRBJ2-1; D ambiguous. The CDR3 covers 15 residues. Trimming shortened V by 4 bases and J by 0 bases, and 11 bases separated the two germline ends. CDR1 is SGDLS, CDR2 YYNGEE, per germline. CDR3 sequence: CASSTDSSSYNEQFF. In nucleotides, the CDR3 is TGTGCCAGCAGCACTGACTCGAGCTCCTACAATGAGCAGTTCTTC. Full variable domain (remainder filled in from reference TRBV9 and TRBJ2-1): DSGVTQTPKHLITATGQRVTLRCSPRSGDLSVYWYQQSLDQGLQFLIQYYNGEERAKGNILERFSAQQFPDLHSELNLSSLELGDSALYFCASSTDSSSYNEQFFGPGTRLTVL.

The table lists this clone with a count of one. V and J are TRBV5-1 and TRBJ2-2; D not certain. V dropped 3 bases and J dropped 4 bases, with 7 bases sitting between them. Germline V gene lookup returns CDR1 SGHRS and CDR2 YFSETQ. The CDR3 extends over 13 amino acids. The chain's CDR3 is CASSYGGTGELFF. CDR3 nucleotide sequence: TGCGCCAGCAGCTATGGCGGCACCGGGGAGCTGTTTTTT.

The J gene is TRBJ1-2, the V gene TRBV5-1; D might be TRBD1 (5 bases). This CDR3 has 15 residues. Per the germline V gene, CDR1 is SGHRS and CDR2 is YFSETQ. Trimming left V 5 bases short and J 0 bases short, with 14 bases between. CDR3 loop: CASSIDSVANYGYTF. The CDR3 bases are TGCGCCAGCAGTATCGACAGCGTAGCTAACTATGGCTACACCTTC. Full variable domain (remainder filled in from reference TRBV5-1 and TRBJ1-2): KAGVTQTPRYLIKTRGQQVTLSCSPISGHRSVSWYQQTPGQGLQFLFEYFSETQRNKGNFPGRFSGRQFSNSRSEMNVSTLELGDSALYLCASSIDSVANYGYTFGSGTRLTVV.

The sample holds a few counts of this clone. Here the CDR3 reads CASSGLAVTDTQYF. In nucleotides, the CDR3 is TGTGCCAGCAGTGGACTAGCGGTCACAGATACGCAGTATTTT. J is TRBJ2-3 and V is TRBV4-2; 10 bases match TRBD2. CDR1 and CDR2 from the germline V gene are LGHNA and YNFKEQ. There are 14 residues in the CDR3. Germline trimming cut 6 bases from V and 2 bases from J; bases unmatched to any gene: 2.

In this sample, this clone turned up a few times. The chain is built from TRBV19 and TRBJ2-5; 9 nucleotides agree with TRBD1. Per germline, CDR1 LNHDA and CDR2 SQIVND (reference sequence). V lost 8 bases, J lost 4 bases, and 2 bases stayed unmatched. The CDR3 covers 12 residues. The CDR3 DNA follows: TGTGCCAGTGGGACAGGGATAGAGACCCAGTACTTC. Protein: CASGTGIETQYF.

The DNA of the CDR3 is TGCGCCAGCAGCTTGGTAGCGGGAGTTGCAGATACGCAGTATTTT. It is translated as CASSLVAGVADTQYF. J is TRBJ2-3 and V is TRBV5-1; 9 bases map to TRBD2. Trimming removed 0 bases from V and 4 bases from J; junction bases left unmatched: 3. The CDR3 is 15 amino acids. Germline CDR1 reads SGHRS; CDR2 reads YFSETQ.

In its sample, this clone was seen a few times. The J gene is TRBJ2-6, the V gene TRBV5-4; no clear D gene. Per germline, CDR1 SGHNT and CDR2 YYREEE (reference sequence). This CDR3 is 15 amino acids long. The ends were cut back, 4 bases at V and 0 bases at J, with 8 bases in the middle. In DNA, the CDR3 is TGTGCCAGCAGCCCTTTGAGCTCTGGGGCCAACGTCCTGACTTTC. Amino acids: CASSPLSSGANVLTF.